Shown below are 3 T cell receptor beta chains from a single sample sequenced in a study of T cell repertoires in cytomegalovirus infection. MiXCR, run by TCRdb on the reads, gives a single entry per CDR3 protein. The sample lists around 100,000 distinct CDR3 sequences; 10% were seen once. For these TCRs, the target antigens are not known. Sequenced sample: PBMCs, sequenced either directly or after in vitro stimulation (not recorded which). The receptors were sampled from a human donor in good health (CMV status not recorded). Some clones in this sample may be carry-over from other donors' samples.

This clonotype came up a few times. The rearrangement joins TRBV6-5 to TRBJ1-3, with 7 bases identical to TRBD1. Per the germline V gene, CDR1 is MNHEY and CDR2 is SVGAGI. CDR3 length: 15 residues. V shed 5 bases and J 4 bases; nucleotides not matched to a gene: 8. Written as DNA, the CDR3 is TGTGCCAGCAGTCGTTCGACAGGGAGGGGAAACACCATATATTTT. This gives the protein CASSRSTGRGNTIYF.

The table lists this clonotype with many counts. This rearrangement joins TRBV7-2 to TRBJ1-2, with 8 bases lining up with TRBD1. This CDR3 has 13 residues. V shed 5 bases and J 6 bases; nucleotides not matched to a gene: 5. CDR1 is SGHTA, CDR2 FQGNSA, per germline. DNA of the CDR3: TGTGCCAGCAGCACCGGACAGGGTAATGGCTACACCTTC. This codes for CASSTGQGNGYTF. The full variable domain, in which reference TRBV7-2 and TRBJ1-2 provide the parts outside the CDR3, is GAGVSQSPSNKVTEKGKDVELRCDPISGHTALYWYRQSLGQGLEFLIYFQGNSAPDKSGLPSDRFSAERTGGSVSTLTIQRTQQEDSAVYLCASSTGQGNGYTFGSGTRLTVV.

This clonotype was counted many times. The chain uses TRBV6-2 or TRBV6-3 and TRBJ2-7, with D perhaps matching TRBD2 (6 bases). Trimming shortened V by 5 bases and J by 5 bases, and 19 bases separated the two germline ends. Per germline, CDR1 MNHEY and CDR2 SVGEGT. The CDR3 consists of 15 residues. The CDR3 bases are TGTGCCAGCAGTATCCCCGGGACTGTGAGAAACGAGCAGTACGTC. Translation: CASSIPGTVRNEQYV.